The text below deals with one T cell receptor beta chain. TCRdb analysed the PCR reads with MiXCR anew, one entry per CDR3 protein. The table has 5,500 to 7,500 distinct CDR3 sequences, around 51% seen once. The CDR3 sequence is 15 residues long. Germline V gives CDR1 MNHEY, CDR2 SMNVEV (reference sequence). J gave up 5 bases and V 10 bases, and 12 bases lay outside the gene matches. The source of the sample is a study of CD4 and CD8 cells across lung adenocarcinoma regions. The patients had localized lung adenocarcinoma, a non-small cell subtype. The sequencing sample was made of CD8+ T cells from the center of a lung tumor. This TCR was recovered from a male donor with lung adenocarcinoma. The CD4 and CD8 labels of this study may be unreliable. The chain couples TRBV27 to TRBJ2-3; TRBD2 agrees at 10 bases. The CDR3 loop is CATVPLAGELDTQYF. The CDR3 DNA is TGTGCCACCGTACCTCTAGCGGGAGAGCTAGATACGCAGTATTTT.